This TCR beta chain is from a study of cytomegalovirus exposure and HLA in healthy donors. Study observations and caveats: Later analysis reportedly placed an Asian-associated ancestry cluster below the roughly 700-donor mean in N-insertions. There were some 150 TCR beta chains listed as cytomegalovirus-associated.

Although they were nominally healthy when sampled, donors likely had unrecorded immune exposures. As to this clone: What it binds is not known.

In the PCR, 60 Vbeta and 13 Jbeta primers were used. This table comes from immunoSEQ multiplex PCR, and its TCRdb copy is limited to in-frame clones, with some not included. The sample records approximately 130,000 clones, approximately 64% being singletons. V was trimmed by 8 bases and J by 0 bases, leaving 12 bases between them. The CDR3 is 14 amino acids. The V gene's germline CDR1 is LNHNV and CDR2 YYDKDF (reference sequence). This rearrangement joins TRBV15 to TRBJ2-3; possible D gene TRBD1, 5 bases. The source of this sequence is a woman in her 40s in good health and CMV-seronegative. Sequences were obtained from PBMCs. The CDR3 DNA follows: TGTGCCACCGCAGGGCCTCCTAGCACAGATACGCAGTATTTT. As protein: CATAGPPSTDTQYF.